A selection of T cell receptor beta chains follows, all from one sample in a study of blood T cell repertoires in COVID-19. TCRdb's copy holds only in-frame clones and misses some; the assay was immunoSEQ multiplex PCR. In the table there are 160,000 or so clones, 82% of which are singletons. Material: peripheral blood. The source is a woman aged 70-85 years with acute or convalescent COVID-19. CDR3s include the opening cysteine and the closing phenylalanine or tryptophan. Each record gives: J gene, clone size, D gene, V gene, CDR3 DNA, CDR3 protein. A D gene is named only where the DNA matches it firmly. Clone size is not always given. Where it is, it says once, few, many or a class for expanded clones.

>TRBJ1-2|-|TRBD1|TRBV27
TGTGCCAGCAGTTTATCGGTGGGACAGCATGGCTACACCTTC
CASSLSVGQHGYTF
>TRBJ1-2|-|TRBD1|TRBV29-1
TGCAGCGTTGAACAGGGGGCGATTGGCTACACCTTC
CSVEQGAIGYTF
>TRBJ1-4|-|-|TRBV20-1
TGCAGTGCTAGTCCGGGGGGTAGGCGAACTAATGAAAAACTGTTTTTT
CSASPGGRRTNEKLFF
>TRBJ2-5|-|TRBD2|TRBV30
TGTGCCTGGACTAGCGGGAGCCTCCAAGAGACCCAGTACTTC
CAWTSGSLQETQYF
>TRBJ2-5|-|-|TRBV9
TGTGCCAGCAGCCAAAGTCCCACGGGAGAGACCCAGTACTTC
CASSQSPTGETQYF
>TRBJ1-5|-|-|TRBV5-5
TGTGCCAGCAGCTTTTATGGCAATCAGCCCCAGCATTTT
CASSFYGNQPQHF
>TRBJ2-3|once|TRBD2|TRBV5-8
TGTGCCAGCAGCTTGGCGGGACTAGCGGAGGACCCCACAGATACGCAGTATTTT
CASSLAGLAEDPTDTQYF
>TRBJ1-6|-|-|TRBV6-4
TGTGCCAGCAGTGTTGATCACGGTCAGGCGGGTTATAATTCACCCCTCCACTTT
CASSVDHGQAGYNSPLHF
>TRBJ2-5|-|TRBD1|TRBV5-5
TGTGCCAGCAGCTTGGACAGGGGGAGAGAGACCCAGTACTTC
CASSLDRGRETQYF
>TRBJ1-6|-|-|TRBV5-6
TGTGCCAGCAGCTTGGCAGGGGCCTCCTATAATTCACCCCTCCACTTT
CASSLAGASYNSPLHF
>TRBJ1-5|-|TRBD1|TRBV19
TGTGCCAGTAGATCGGGACAGCGTGAGGATCAGCCCCAGCATTTT
CASRSGQREDQPQHF
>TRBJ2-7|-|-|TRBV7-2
TGTGCCAGCAGCTTAAAGCCAGGGGTGGAATACGAGCAGTACTTC
CASSLKPGVEYEQYF
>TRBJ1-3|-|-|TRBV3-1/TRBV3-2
TGTGCCAGCAGCCAATATTGGGCGGGCCTCTCTGGAAACACCATATATTTT
CASSQYWAGLSGNTIYF
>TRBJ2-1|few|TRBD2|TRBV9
TGTGCCAGCAGCGGACTTCAAGTGAGCGGGAGATTCAGTGTGGATGAGCAGTTCTTC
CASSGLQVSGRFSVDEQFF
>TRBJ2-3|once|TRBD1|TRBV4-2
TGTGCCAGCAGCCAAGACAGGGGGCGCACAGATACGCAGTATTTT
CASSQDRGRTDTQYF
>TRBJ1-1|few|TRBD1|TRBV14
TGTGCCAGCAGCCAAGATCGGAGAGCAGGGGGAAACACTGAAGCTTTCTTT
CASSQDRRAGGNTEAFF
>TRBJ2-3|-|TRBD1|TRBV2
TGTGCCAGCAGGGCCGGGACAGGGCCCACAGATACGCAGTATTTT
CASRAGTGPTDTQYF
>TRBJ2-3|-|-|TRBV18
TGTGCCAGCTCACCCCAAGTGCCGCAAAGAGAATTAGATACGCAGTATTTT
CASSPQVPQRELDTQYF
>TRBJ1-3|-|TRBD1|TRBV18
TGTGCCAGCTCACCTAGGACAGGGCCCGGAAACACCATATATTTT
CASSPRTGPGNTIYF
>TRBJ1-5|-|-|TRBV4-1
TGCGCCAGCAGCCGAATCGACAGGCAGAATCAGCCCCAGCATTTT
CASSRIDRQNQPQHF
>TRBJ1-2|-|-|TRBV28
TGTGCCAGCAGTTACCTGGTGGGGGGGGGAGACTATGGCTACACCTTC
CASSYLVGGGDYGYTF
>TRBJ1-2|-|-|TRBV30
TGTGCCTGGAGCGAAACCCCTCATGGGCCCTATGGCTACACCTTC
CAWSETPHGPYGYTF
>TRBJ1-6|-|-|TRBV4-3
TGCGCCAGCAGCCCCCGCGGGGGTATAGATTCACCCCTCCACTTT
CASSPRGGIDSPLHF
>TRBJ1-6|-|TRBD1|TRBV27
TGTGCCAGCAGTTCGCGAGCGACAGGGGGTAATTCACCCCTCCACTTT
CASSSRATGGNSPLHF
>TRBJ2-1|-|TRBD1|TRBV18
TGTGCCAGCTCACGGGACAGATACAATGAGCAGTTCTTC
CASSRDRYNEQFF
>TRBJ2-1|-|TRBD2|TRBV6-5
TGTGCCAGCAAAGGGACTAGCGGGATTTACAATGAGCAGTTCTTC
CASKGTSGIYNEQFF
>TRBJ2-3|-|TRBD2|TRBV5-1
TGCGCCAGCAGCAGGGGAGCGGGAACTAGCACAGATACGCAGTATTTT
CASSRGAGTSTDTQYF
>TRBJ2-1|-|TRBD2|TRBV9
TGTGCCAGCAGCGTGTCAGCGGGAGGGGGTTACAATGAGCAGTTCTTC
CASSVSAGGGYNEQFF
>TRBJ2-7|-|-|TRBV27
TGTGCCAGTGGGATGGGAGGGGGCTACGAGCAGTACTTC
CASGMGGGYEQYF
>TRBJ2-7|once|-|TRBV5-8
TGTGCCAGCAGCTCGGAGGGCCCTAGTGACGAGCAGTACTTC
CASSSEGPSDEQYF
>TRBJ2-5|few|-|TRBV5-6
TGTGCCAGCAGCTGGGAGCGGAAGCAAGAGACCCAGTACTTC
CASSWERKQETQYF
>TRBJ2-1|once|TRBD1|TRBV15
TGTGCCACCAGCAGAGGGGACAGGGTCTCTCTTGAGCAGTTCTTC
CATSRGDRVSLEQFF
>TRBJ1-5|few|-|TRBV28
TGTGCCAGCACCCTCGGACAGCATCAGGAGCCCCAGCATTTT
CASTLGQHQEPQHF
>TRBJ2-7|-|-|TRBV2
TGTGCCAGCAGTGCGGGACATATCTACGAGCAGTACTTC
CASSAGHIYEQYF
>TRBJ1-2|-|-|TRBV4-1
TGCGCCAGCAGCCAAGTCCGTCAGGATAACTATGGCTACACCTTC
CASSQVRQDNYGYTF
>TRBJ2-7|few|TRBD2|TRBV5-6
TGTGCCAGCAGCACCGGGACTAGGACACTGCACGAGCAGTACTTC
CASSTGTRTLHEQYF
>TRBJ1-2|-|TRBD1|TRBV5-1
TGCGCCAGCAGCCCCGGGACAGGTGAATGGGATGGCTACACCTTC
CASSPGTGEWDGYTF
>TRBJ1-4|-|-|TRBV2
TGTGCCAGCAGTGAATCAGGGACTAATGAAAAACTGTTTTTT
CASSESGTNEKLFF
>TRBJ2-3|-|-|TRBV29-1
TGCAGCGTAGTTCAGGGCGATACGCAGTATTTT
CSVVQGDTQYF
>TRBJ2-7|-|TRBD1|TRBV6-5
TGTGCCAGCAGTTACTCAGGGGGCCCCGCAAACGAGCAGTACTTC
CASSYSGGPANEQYF